The source of this T cell receptor beta chain is a study of blood T cell repertoires in COVID-19. Looking at the study overall: Nucleic acid was either cDNA or gDNA, and it came from T cells, B-cell-depleted T cells, or PBMCs.

The trim removed 10 bases at V and 8 bases at J, leaving 9 bases unmatched. This CDR3 is built from 12 residues. The germline gives CDR1 LNHDA, CDR2 SQIVND (reference sequence). Generated by immunoSEQ multiplex PCR, the TCRdb table keeps only in-frame clones and is missing some. Of roughly 100,000 clones in the sample, around 87% were seen once. The clonotype comes from a woman under 40 with acute or convalescent COVID-19. This chain connects TRBV19 to TRBJ1-2; 8 positions agree with TRBD1. Sequenced material: peripheral blood. CDR3 in DNA: TGTGCCACCACGACAGGGGATCGAGGCTACACCTTC. Amino acids: CATTTGDRGYTF.